Sequencing of this TCR beta chain was carried out in a study of T cell changes during pregnancy in multiple sclerosis. The data were produced by immunoSEQ multiplex PCR, yet TCRdb's version contains in-frame clones alone and is incomplete. The table has fewer than 110,000 clones, more than 85% seen once. This clone was recorded only once. This sequence originates from a female donor with multiple sclerosis, enrolled in a pregnancy study. Specimen: peripheral blood, collected in the second trimester of pregnancy.

The CDR3 coding sequence is TGTGCCAGCAGTTTGTGGGACAGGGGCCCCGAGCAGTACTTC. It translates to CASSLWDRGPEQYF. The rearrangement uses TRBV28 and TRBJ2-7, with 10 positions matching TRBD1. CDR1 and CDR2 (germline): MDHEN, SYDVKM. This CDR3 spans 14 amino acids. The V segment lost 3 bases and the J segment 6 bases; nucleotides outside the gene matches: 5. Full variable domain (remainder filled in from reference TRBV28 and TRBJ2-7): DVKVTQSSRYLVKRTGEKVFLECVQDMDHENMFWYRQDPGLGLRLIYFSYDVKMKEKGDIPEGYSVSREKKERFSLILESASTNQTSMYLCASSLWDRGPEQYFGPGTRLTVT.